A selection of T cell receptor beta chains follows, all from one sample in a study of CD8 T cells in Susac syndrome. TCRdb re-derived calls from the immunoSEQ multiplex PCR reads in MiXCR, one entry per CDR3 protein. The profile shows about 140,000 distinct CDR3 sequences, 85% to 95% of them singletons. Material: CD4+ T cells from PBMCs. These receptors originate from a human donor with Susac syndrome. Each CDR3 is given with its conserved first and last residue. The D gene is left open where the match is weak.

TRBV29-1	TRBD1	TRBJ2-7	CSVEARDRGIYEQYF	TGCAGCGTTGAAGCCCGGGACAGGGGCATCTACGAGCAGTACTTC
TRBV29-1	-	TRBJ2-3	CSVVPLTSTDTQYF	TGCAGCGTTGTTCCCCTAACTAGCACAGATACGCAGTATTTT
TRBV5-1	-	TRBJ1-5	CASSLGPMEPQHF	TGCGCCAGCAGCTTGGGACCCATGGAGCCCCAGCATTTT
TRBV18	-	TRBJ2-6	CASSPYGVAGANVLTF	TGTGCCAGCTCACCCTACGGGGTAGCCGGGGCCAACGTCCTGACTTTC
TRBV15	-	TRBJ2-3	CATSLGGGDTQYF	TGTGCCACCAGCTTAGGGGGAGGCGATACGCAGTATTTT
TRBV7-9	TRBD1	TRBJ2-2	CASPGTGGTGELFF	TGTGCCAGCCCTGGGACAGGGGGCACCGGGGAGCTGTTTTTT
TRBV2	-	TRBJ2-1	CASTTESSYNEQFF	TGTGCCAGCACTACAGAGAGCTCCTACAATGAGCAGTTCTTC
TRBV3-1	TRBD2	TRBJ2-1	CASSRLGGRTYNEQFF	TGTGCCAGCAGCCGCCTCGGCGGGAGAACCTACAATGAGCAGTTCTTC
TRBV19	-	TRBJ1-1	CASTTGTFGTEAFF	TGTGCCAGTACCACTGGAACCTTCGGCACTGAAGCTTTCTTT
TRBV20-1	-	TRBJ2-5	CSAHRQKETQYF	TGCAGTGCCCACCGACAGAAGGAGACCCAGTACTTC
TRBV7-2	TRBD1	TRBJ1-1	CASSFGQGTNTEAFF	TGTGCCAGCAGCTTCGGACAGGGGACGAACACTGAAGCTTTCTTT